Given below is one TCR beta chain in context. Its antigen is currently unknown. A multiplex PCR was run with 60 Vbeta primers and 13 Jbeta primers. Clones were sequenced by immunoSEQ multiplex PCR, and TCRdb holds only the in-frame ones, with some missing. Among roughly 110,000 clones listed, about 72% were seen once. This sample stems from a study of cytomegalovirus exposure and HLA in healthy donors. Study-wide results and caveats: In a later analysis, approximately 18,000 TCR beta sequences were associated with HLA alleles at 0.05 false discovery rate.

This CDR3 contains 15 residues. Per germline, CDR1 SGHRS and CDR2 YFSETQ. Trimming took 0 bases from V and 0 from J, leaving 10 bases between them. This clonotype was sampled from a man aged 18 to 29 in good health and CMV-seronegative. This chain connects TRBV5-1 to TRBJ2-7; tentative D call: TRBD2 (6 bases). The sequenced material came from PBMCs. Written as DNA, the CDR3 is TGCGCCAGCAGCTTGGTGGGACTTCCCTCCTACGAGCAGTACTTC. Translated, it gives CASSLVGLPSYEQYF.